Listed here are 14 T cell receptor beta chains from one sample, sequenced in a study of CD8 T cells in Susac syndrome. RNA was extracted with the RNeasy kit, and a quantity of about 0.45 to 1 ug was reverse transcribed using random hexamers. TCRdb re-called the immunoSEQ multiplex PCR reads through MiXCR, storing one row per CDR3 protein. Of fewer than 150,000 distinct CDR3 sequences listed, about 95% are singletons. Sequenced: CD4+ T cells from PBMCs. The receptor source for this set is a human donor in good health.

The chain carries TRBV18 and TRBJ2-1, with D maybe TRBD2 (6 bases). Germline-derived CDR1 and CDR2 are KGHSH and LQKENI. CDR3 length: 15 residues. V lost 3 bases and J 0 bases, leaving 9 bases between the germline ends. As DNA, the CDR3 is TGTGCCAGCTCACCCGCGGGGCTCTCCTACAATGAGCAGTTCTTC. Translated, it gives CASSPAGLSYNEQFF.

V gene TRBV3-1 combines with J gene TRBJ2-1; 8 bases match TRBD1. Per the germline V gene, CDR1 is LGHDT and CDR2 is YNNKEL (reference sequence). CDR3 length: 15 residues. V lost 4 bases, J lost 3 bases, and 5 bases stayed unmatched. CDR3 amino acids: CASSLDRGNYNEQFF. CDR3 bases: TGTGCCAGCAGCCTCGACAGGGGAAACTACAATGAGCAGTTCTTC.

The gene calls are TRBV24-1 and TRBJ2-2; a possible D gene is TRBD2 (6 bases). Germline CDR1 reads KGHDR; CDR2 reads SFDVKD. V lost 3 bases and J 0 bases, leaving 10 bases between the germline ends. This CDR3 contains 16 residues. Written as DNA, the CDR3 is TGTGCCACCAGTGATGGGAGGCGGGCGAACACCGGGGAGCTGTTTTTT. This codes for CATSDGRRANTGELFF.

The V gene is TRBV3-1, the J gene TRBJ1-4; D may be TRBD1 (6 bases). Germline loops: CDR1 LGHDT, CDR2 YNNKEL (reference sequence). The CDR3 length is 14 residues. V was clipped by 8 bases and J by 3 bases, with 13 bases between them. The CDR3 DNA reads TGTGCCAGCGGGTTTGGGGGGCCTAATGAAAAACTGTTTTTT. Its protein is CASGFGGPNEKLFF.

This chain links TRBV5-1 with TRBJ1-2; weak D call: TRBD1 (6 bases). CDR3 length equals 16 residues. Germline V gene sequence: CDR1 SGHRS, CDR2 YFSETQ. V was trimmed by 0 bases and J by 2 bases, leaving 14 bases between them. The CDR3 nucleotides are TGCGCCAGCAGCTTGGGGGTCGGGACACCAAACTATGGCTACACCTTC. It yields the protein CASSLGVGTPNYGYTF.

V is TRBV14 and J is TRBJ1-1; D is uncertain. V lost 0 bases to trimming and J lost 11 bases, with 16 bases between them. Germline V gene data show CDR1 as SGHDN and CDR2 as FVKESK. There are 14 residues in the CDR3. This CDR3 reads CASSQDLAHRFAFF. The CDR3, as DNA: TGTGCCAGCAGCCAAGATCTGGCCCACCGGTTCGCTTTCTTT.

This chain connects TRBV29-1 to TRBJ1-1; D may be TRBD1 (5 bases). V shed 7 bases and J shed 2 bases, with 11 bases lying between them. CDR3 size: 12 residues. Germline V gives CDR1 SQVTM, CDR2 ANQGSEA. The DNA for the CDR3 is TGCAGCGGGGGCCGACCAAACACTGAAGCTTTCTTT. As protein: CSGGRPNTEAFF. The variable domain in full, with the rest retrieved from reference TRBV29-1 and TRBJ1-1, is SAVISQKPSRDICQRGTSLTIQCQVDSQVTMMFWYRQQPGQSLTLIATANQGSEATYESGFVIDKFPISRPNLTFSTLTVSNMSPEDSSIYLCSGGRPNTEAFFGQGTRLTVV.

The chain employs TRBV12-3 or TRBV12-4 and TRBJ1-1; no reliable D call. V lost 6 bases and J lost 4, with 12 bases in between. The CDR3 consists of 13 residues. CDR3 residues: CASSVGRGTEAFF. The CDR3 DNA is TGTGCCAGCAGCGTTGGACGGGGCACTGAAGCTTTCTTT.

The chain is built from TRBV7-9 and TRBJ1-1; D may be TRBD1 (6 bases). Germline assignment: CDR1 SEHNR and CDR2 FQNEAQ (reference sequence). Trimming stripped 5 bases from V and 5 bases from J, with 18 bases between. CDR3 size: 15 residues. The CDR3 region is CASSPQVGAGTEAFF. DNA of the CDR3: TGTGCCAGCAGCCCACAAGTGGGGGCCGGGACTGAAGCTTTCTTT.

This chain links TRBV5-1 with TRBJ2-7, with a weak D call TRBD2 (7 bases). V was trimmed by 4 bases and J by 2 bases, leaving 19 bases between them. The CDR3 spans 16 residues. CDR1 is SGHRS and CDR2 is YFSETQ in the germline V gene. CDR3 in amino acids: CASSRGGAAGTYEQYF. Here the CDR3 DNA reads TGCGCCAGCAGCCGTGGGGGGGCGGCTGGCACCTACGAGCAGTACTTC. Looking up the rest from reference TRBV5-1 and TRBJ2-7 gives the full variable domain: KAGVTQTPRYLIKTRGQQVTLSCSPISGHRSVSWYQQTPGQGLQFLFEYFSETQRNKGNFPGRFSGRQFSNSRSEMNVSTLELGDSALYLCASSRGGAAGTYEQYFGPGTRLTVT.

This clonotype was observed once. V and J are TRBV23-1 and TRBJ2-7, with 9 bases that match TRBD1. TRBV23-1 is sorted into the ORF group, with uncertain function. This CDR3 contains 15 residues. The V segment lost 3 bases and the J segment 1 base; nucleotides outside the gene matches: 4. CDR3 bases: TGCGCCAGCAGTCAGGCCGGGACAGGGTCCTACGAGCAGTACTTC. Its translation is CASSQAGTGSYEQYF.

The rearrangement uses TRBV19 and TRBJ2-5, with 7 bases lining up with TRBD1. The germline V gene encodes CDR1 LNHDA and CDR2 SQIVND (reference sequence). CDR3 size: 13 residues. Trimming took 10 bases from V and 2 from J; bases not matched to a gene: 7. CDR3 sequence (DNA): TGTGCCACCGCCCCGGGACAGCAAGAGACCCAGTACTTC. This translates into CATAPGQQETQYF. The full variable domain, with the rest looked up from reference TRBV19 and TRBJ2-5, is DGGITQSPKYLFRKEGQNVTLSCEQNLNHDAMYWYRQDPGQGLRLIYYSQIVNDFQKGDIAEGYSVSREKKESFPLTVTSAQKNPTAFYLCATAPGQQETQYFGPGTRLLVL.

This chain links TRBV3-1 with TRBJ2-6; D perhaps matches TRBD2 (5 bases). In germline, CDR1 is LGHDT, CDR2 YNNKEL (reference sequence). The CDR3 is made up of 18 amino acids. V lost 4 bases to trimming and J lost 0 bases, with 16 bases between them. Written as DNA, the CDR3 is TGTGCCAGCAGCCGGCGGCTAAGTGACTACTCTGGGGCCAACGTCCTGACTTTC. Translating gives CASSRRLSDYSGANVLTF.

This rearrangement joins TRBV27 to TRBJ2-7; 7 bases align to TRBD2. The length of the CDR3 is 15 residues. Germline values: CDR1 MNHEY, CDR2 SMNVEV (reference sequence). With 6 bases clipped from V and 2 bases from J, the junction kept 10 bases outside the gene matches. The CDR3 bases are TGTGCCAGCAGCTACTGGCGTAGCGGGCCCTACGAGCAGTACTTC. Translating gives CASSYWRSGPYEQYF.